The next 15 T cell receptor beta chains were all read from a single sample in a study of vaccination effects on CD4 cells after COVID-19. Assay used: immunoSEQ multiplex PCR; TCRdb lists only in-frame clones, some missing. Of 30,000 to 35,000 clones in the sample, more than 60% are singletons; the top ten hold around 30%. No cognate antigen is known for these TCRs. Using viral peptide pools, the ViraFEST assay grew out antigen-specific CD4+ T cells prior to sequencing. Upon completion of 10 to 11 days in culture, CD4+ T cells were isolated. PCR confirmed that the person was infected with SARS-CoV-2 between March and December 2020. This sample comprised CD4+ T cells from PBMCs cultured with a peptide pool, obtained before COVID-19 vaccination. All receptors derive from a human donor who had a prior SARS-CoV-2 infection.

The rearrangement links TRBV2 to TRBJ2-7, with D possibly TRBD1 on 6 matching bases. This CDR3 contains 13 residues. Germline CDR1 SNHLY, CDR2 FYNNEI. The V and J ends lost 11 bases and 7 bases respectively, with 21 bases between them. CDR3 in amino acids: CAGVIDRTGEQYF. The DNA for the CDR3 is TGTGCCGGAGTAATAGACAGGACGGGAGAGCAGTACTTC.

This CDR3 is CSVEDGGASSYNEQFF. As DNA, the CDR3 is TGCAGCGTTGAAGATGGGGGGGCCAGCTCCTACAATGAGCAGTTCTTC. The chain couples TRBV29-1 to TRBJ2-1; tentative D call: TRBD2 (7 bases). V was clipped by 0 bases and J by 0 bases, with 12 bases between them. The germline gives CDR1 SQVTM, CDR2 ANQGSEA. CDR3 length: 16 residues.

This clone has ten or more counts. The chain recombines TRBV3-1 (or the pseudogene TRBV3-2) with TRBJ1-1, with D maybe TRBD1 (6 bases). Germline V gives CDR1 LGHDT, CDR2 YNNKEL (reference sequence). Between the trimmed V and J ends, which lost 4 bases and 6 bases, there was a span of 15 bases. This CDR3 has 14 residues. CDR3 DNA: TGTGCCAGCAGCCTTACGGGGGCCGGGTCTGAAGCTTTCTTT. Its protein is CASSLTGAGSEAFF.

The rearrangement links TRBV7-3 to TRBJ2-1; the D is unclear. This CDR3 has 14 amino acids. Germline V gives CDR1 SGHTA, CDR2 FQGTGA. The V end was cut by 5 bases, the J end by 8 bases, with 16 bases between. This CDR3 reads CASSAGSGWDEQFF. CDR3 bases: TGTGCCAGCAGCGCCGGGTCCGGGTGGGATGAGCAGTTCTTC. Combining the CDR3 with reference TRBV7-3 and TRBJ2-1 gives the whole variable domain GAGVSQTPSNKVTEKGKYVELRCDPISGHTALYWYRQSLGQGPEFLIYFQGTGAADDSGLPNDRFFAVRPEGSVSTLKIQRTERGDSAVYLCASSAGSGWDEQFFGPGTRLTVL.

A single count supports this clone. The chain recombines TRBV5-6 with TRBJ2-1, with D unresolved. V was clipped by 2 bases and J by 1 base, with 10 bases between them. CDR3 length: 15 residues. The germline V gene has CDR1 SGHDT and CDR2 YYEEEE. The CDR3 DNA reads as TGTGCCAGCAGCTTAGGACCGAATTCCTACAATGAGCAGTTCTTC. It encodes CASSLGPNSYNEQFF.

This clone has more than one count but fewer than ten. The J gene is TRBJ1-2, the V gene TRBV2, with D possibly TRBD1 on 5 matching bases. CDR1 is SNHLY, CDR2 FYNNEI, per germline. The ends were cut back, 4 bases at V and 3 bases at J, with 12 bases in the middle. The CDR3 has 14 residues. The CDR3 here is CASSGFVGHYGYTF. The CDR3 region has the DNA TGTGCCAGCAGTGGTTTTGTGGGGCACTATGGCTACACCTTC.

The gene calls are TRBV21-1 and TRBJ2-7; the D segment call TRBD2 is taken from the table without a DNA check. TRBV21-1 is flagged as a pseudogene. This CDR3 has 16 amino acids. The CDR3 DNA is TGTGCCAGCAGCTGCGGACTAGCGGGATCCCCCTACGAGCAGTACTTC. This gives the protein CASSCGLAGSPYEQYF.

V usage is TRBV9 and J usage is TRBJ2-7; tentatively, D is TRBD2 (5 bases). This CDR3 has 15 residues. The germline V and J ends were trimmed by 4 bases and 0 bases, with 14 bases remaining between them. The V gene's germline CDR1 is SGDLS and CDR2 YYNGEE. CDR3 region: CASSLEGPSSYEQYF. In nucleotides, the CDR3 is TGTGCCAGCAGCCTTGAGGGCCCTAGCTCCTACGAGCAGTACTTC.

The chain links TRBV10-3 to TRBJ1-6; D perhaps matches TRBD1 (6 bases). The germline V gene encodes CDR1 ENHRY and CDR2 SYGVKD. Trimming left V 4 bases short and J 8 bases short, with 12 bases between. The CDR3 covers 14 residues. CDR3 loop: CAISVGTQDSPLHF. The CDR3 DNA sequence: TGTGCCATCAGTGTGGGGACACAGGATTCACCCCTCCACTTT.

The chain combines TRBV6-5 with TRBJ1-1, with 9 bases that match TRBD1. V lost 4 bases and J lost 6; bases outside the gene matches: 6. The CDR3 sequence is 14 residues long. CDR1 is MNHEY, CDR2 SVGAGI, per germline. DNA of the CDR3: TGTGCCAGCAGTTCCGGACAGGGGTTCGCTGAAGCTTTCTTT. This gives the protein CASSSGQGFAEAFF.

The V call is TRBV30, the J call TRBJ2-3; TRBD2 matches at 8 bases. The CDR3 contains 15 residues. V trimming: 5 bases; J trimming: 11 bases; junction bases outside the gene matches: 18. Germline V gives CDR1 GTSNPN, CDR2 SVGIG (reference sequence). CDR3: CAWAHGGAVTLKQYF. The CDR3 nucleotides read TGTGCCTGGGCCCACGGGGGGGCGGTCACTCTTAAGCAGTATTTT.

This clone was seen a single time. The chain couples TRBV19 to TRBJ2-1; TRBD2 might be the D (6 bases). The V and J ends lost 8 bases and 1 base respectively, with 12 bases between them. Germline lookup yields CDR1 LNHDA and CDR2 SQIVND (reference sequence). The CDR3 is made up of 14 amino acids. CDR3 region: CASSREASYNEQFF. CDR3 DNA sequence: TGTGCCAGTTCCAGGGAGGCGTCCTACAATGAGCAGTTCTTC.

V is TRBV6-5 and J is TRBJ2-7; D is possibly TRBD1 (5 bases). This CDR3 has 15 residues. Trimming removed 0 bases at V and 3 bases at J, with 12 bases between. The germline gives CDR1 MNHEY, CDR2 SVGAGI. CDR3 nucleotides: TGTGCCAGCAGTTACTCAGCAGGGCTAGGCTACGAGCAGTACTTC. This sequence encodes CASSYSAGLGYEQYF.

This sequence joins TRBV28 and TRBJ2-5; 7 bases are shared with TRBD2. V was pared by 5 bases and J by 3 bases, with 9 bases of the junction left unmatched. Germline loops: CDR1 MDHEN, CDR2 SYDVKM. The CDR3 is made up of 15 amino acids. The DNA for the CDR3 is TGTGCCAGCAGTCCACGAGGGCTAGCGGAAGAGACCCAGTACTTC. It translates to CASSPRGLAEETQYF.

This clone was seen a handful of times. J is TRBJ2-3 and V is TRBV7-3; D is undetermined. Germline CDR1 is SGHTA and CDR2 is FQGTGA. With 4 bases removed from V and 2 bases from J, the gap between germline ends came to 7 bases. This CDR3 is 13 amino acids long. The CDR3 bases are TGTGCCAGCAGCTCCCCTAACACAGATACGCAGTATTTT. Its translation: CASSSPNTDTQYF.